The 25 T cell receptor beta chains given below trace back to one sample, sequenced in a study of T cells in Graves' hyperthyroidism and ophthalmopathy. The investigators amplified TCR beta CDR3 regions from RNA transcripts. TCR CDR3 regions were first amplified by RT-PCR with HTBI primers. TCRdb fed the multiplex PCR reads into MiXCR, producing one record per CDR3 protein. The sample yields a few hundred thousand distinct CDR3 sequences, 46% seen once. Input material: peripheral blood or thyroid tissue (not recorded which). The receptors come from a woman aged 18-29 years with Graves' hyperthyroidism.

Concerning this clonotype: The junction differs from germline at one of its ends, possibly a read error. The V and J genes are TRBV5-1 and TRBJ1-1; tentatively, D is TRBD1 (5 bases). The CDR3 has 15 amino acids. CDR1 is SGHRS and CDR2 is YFSETQ in the germline V gene. CDR3 residues: CASSLDGQGSTEAFF. The CDR3 nucleotides are TGTGCCAGCAGCTTAGATGGCCAGGGATCAACTGAAGCTTTCTTT. Full variable domain (outside the CDR3, taken from reference TRBV5-1 and TRBJ1-1): KAGVTQTPRYLIKTRGQQVTLSCSPISGHRSVSWYQQTPGQGLQFLFEYFSETQRNKGNFPGRFSGRQFSNSRSEMNVSTLELGDSALYLCASSLDGQGSTEAFFGQGTRLTVV.

Notes on this clonotype: Germline and junction disagree at one end, which may indicate a read error. The CDR3, as DNA: TGCAGTGCTCAGAGGAGAGGGGGGCAAGAGGCCCAGTACTTC. Protein: CSAQRRGGQEAQYF. The chain is built from TRBV20-1 and TRBJ2-5; perhaps D is TRBD1 or TRBD2 (6 bases each). There are 14 residues in the CDR3. The germline V gene has CDR1 DFQATT and CDR2 SNEGSKA (reference sequence).

Of note for this clonotype: Being one base from a much bigger clone, this may be a read error. This chain joins TRBV2 and TRBJ1-2; 9 bases align to TRBD1. The CDR3 contains 12 residues. The germline gives CDR1 SNHLY, CDR2 FYNNEI. The CDR3 here is CAGSEQRTGETF. The CDR3 DNA is TGTGCCGGCAGTGAACAAAGGACAGGGGAAACCTTC.

This clonotype has at least ten counts. The rearrangement uses TRBV7-2 and TRBJ1-5; D is ambiguous. This CDR3 spans 14 amino acids. Trimming left V 2 bases short and J 3 bases short, with 8 bases between. Looked up from germline, CDR1 is SGHTA and CDR2 is FQGNSA. The CDR3 here is CASSLMGNNQPQHF. CDR3 DNA sequence: TGTGCCAGCAGCTTAATGGGAAACAATCAGCCCCAGCATTTT.

The table lists this clonotype with a few counts. One end of the junction is discordant with germline, which a read error may explain. The chain couples TRBV10-3 to TRBJ2-7, with 8 bases identical to TRBD2. CDR1 and CDR2 (germline): ENHRY, SYGVKD. CDR3 length: 14 residues. CDR3 amino acids: CASSSGRELHEQYF. CDR3 sequence (DNA): TGTGCCAGCAGTTCCGGGAGGGAGTTACACGAGCAGTACTTC.

In DNA, the CDR3 is TGTGCCAGCAGTGAAAGTTCGGCAGGGCCTGTTGCCCAGTACTTC. Protein product: CASSESSAGPVAQYF. This sequence joins TRBV2 and TRBJ2-5, with D perhaps matching TRBD1 (5 bases). V lost 2 bases, J lost 9 bases, and 19 bases lay in between. The V gene's germline CDR1 is SNHLY and CDR2 FYNNEI. The CDR3 covers 15 residues.

This chain connects TRBV24-1 to TRBJ2-5; 7 bases line up with TRBD2. CDR1 is KGHDR and CDR2 is SFDVKD in the germline V gene. With V trimmed by 6 bases and J by 5 bases, 8 bases remained unmatched. The CDR3 spans 14 residues. Here the CDR3 reads CATSSGMAYETQYF. DNA of the CDR3: TGTGCCACCAGTAGCGGGATGGCATACGAGACCCAGTACTTC.

V usage is TRBV10-2 and J usage is TRBJ1-2; perhaps TRBD1 as D (5 bases). Germline values: CDR1 WSHSY, CDR2 SAAADI. This CDR3 contains 13 residues. V shed 6 bases and J shed 8 bases, with 16 bases lying between them. CDR3 loop: CASRPDTARGYTF. Here the CDR3 DNA reads TGCGCCAGCAGACCGGACACGGCCCGGGGCTACACCTTC.

In its sample, this clonotype was seen a few times. CDR3 in DNA: TGTGCCAGTAGTATCCTCGGCACTAACTATGGCTACACCTTC. Protein product: CASSILGTNYGYTF. The chain joins TRBV19 to TRBJ1-2; D not certain. CDR1 and CDR2 from the germline V gene are LNHDA and SQIVND (reference sequence). The CDR3 is 14 residues long. Trimming pared 3 bases from V and 0 bases from J, leaving 8 bases between.

Regarding this clonotype: A much larger clone is a single base away; this may be a read error. The chain is built from TRBV10-3 and TRBJ2-7; unclear D gene. Germline CDR1 reads ENHRY; CDR2 reads SYGVKD. The V end was cut by 2 bases, the J end by 6 bases, with 17 bases between. This CDR3 spans 15 amino acids. In nucleotides, the CDR3 is TGTGCCATCAGTGAGACCGGATCATTGGGGTGCGAGCAGTACTTC. As protein: CAISETGSLGCEQYF.

This clonotype has a handful of counts. The CDR3 nucleotides are TGTGCCAGTAACGCCCCGAACACTGAAGCTTTCTTT. Its translation is CASNAPNTEAFF. The chain carries TRBV19 and TRBJ1-1, with D unclear. The CDR3 consists of 12 residues. Trimming shortened V by 7 bases and J by 1 base, and 7 bases separated the two germline ends. CDR1 LNHDA and CDR2 SQIVND come from the germline V gene (reference sequence). Using reference TRBV19 and TRBJ1-1 for the parts outside the CDR3, the full variable domain is DGGITQSPKYLFRKEGQNVTLSCEQNLNHDAMYWYRQDPGQGLRLIYYSQIVNDFQKGDIAEGYSVSREKKESFPLTVTSAQKNPTAFYLCASNAPNTEAFFGQGTRLTVV.

V is TRBV24-1 and J is TRBJ1-6, with 9 bases matching TRBD1. The CDR3 runs to 15 residues. In germline, CDR1 is KGHDR, CDR2 SFDVKD. Trimming cost V 12 bases and J 6 bases; bases outside gene matches: 11. CDR3 DNA sequence: TGTGCCTCCCCGGCGGGACAGGGAGGTAATTCACCCCTCCACTTT. Amino acid sequence: CASPAGQGGNSPLHF.

The chain employs TRBV2 and TRBJ1-6; unclear D gene. The germline V gene encodes CDR1 SNHLY and CDR2 FYNNEI. Trimming pared 5 bases from V and 9 bases from J, leaving 11 bases between. The CDR3 runs to 13 residues. The CDR3 region is CASSFNSFSPLHF. In nucleotides, the CDR3 is TGTGCCAGCAGTTTTAACAGTTTTTCACCCCTCCACTTT.

The V call is TRBV7-9, the J call TRBJ2-7; 8 bases are a match to TRBD2. The CDR3 length is 16 residues. Looked up from germline, CDR1 is SEHNR and CDR2 is FQNEAQ (reference sequence). With V trimmed by 3 bases and J by 2 bases, 9 bases remained unmatched. As DNA, the CDR3 is TGTGCCAGCAGCTTGGGGAGCGGGGGCGGGACCTACGAGCAGTACTTC. Protein sequence: CASSLGSGGGTYEQYF.

Only a few counts were recorded for this clonotype. This chain uses TRBV7-2 with TRBJ1-4; no firm D call. The germline V and J ends were trimmed by 6 bases and 4 bases, with 9 bases remaining between them. The CDR3 covers 13 residues. Germline values: CDR1 SGHTA, CDR2 FQGNSA. The DNA of the CDR3 is TGTGCCAGCAGTCGAGCCATTAATGAAAAACTGTTTTTT. Residues: CASSRAINEKLFF. Together with reference TRBV7-2 and TRBJ1-4, the CDR3 gives the full variable domain: GAGVSQSPSNKVTEKGKDVELRCDPISGHTALYWYRQSLGQGLEFLIYFQGNSAPDKSGLPSDRFSAERTGGSVSTLTIQRTQQEDSAVYLCASSRAINEKLFFGSGTQLSVL.

The chain combines TRBV7-2 with TRBJ1-1; D is undetermined. The CDR3 contains 12 residues. Germline V gene data show CDR1 as SGHTA and CDR2 as FQGNSA. Trimming took off 3 bases at V and 10 bases at J, with 12 bases between the two ends. The CDR3 loop reads CASSLYRPGAFF. Here the CDR3 DNA reads TGTGCCAGCAGCTTGTACCGGCCAGGAGCTTTCTTT. The entire variable domain, with the rest obtained from reference TRBV7-2 and TRBJ1-1, is as follows: GAGVSQSPSNKVTEKGKDVELRCDPISGHTALYWYRQSLGQGLEFLIYFQGNSAPDKSGLPSDRFSAERTGGSVSTLTIQRTQQEDSAVYLCASSLYRPGAFFGQGTRLTVV.

In this sample, this clonotype turned up a few times. V usage is TRBV29-1 and J usage is TRBJ2-5; 7 nucleotides line up with TRBD1. The V segment lost 6 bases and the J segment 1 base; nucleotides outside the gene matches: 2. From germline, CDR1 is SQVTM and CDR2 ANQGSEA. The length of the CDR3 is 12 residues. The CDR3 coding sequence is TGCAGCGTGGACAGGAGCCAAGAGACCCAGTACTTC. Translation: CSVDRSQETQYF.

This chain joins TRBV10-3 and TRBJ2-5; D not resolved. V shed 10 bases and J shed 6 bases, with 21 bases lying between them. CDR1 and CDR2 (germline): ENHRY, SYGVKD. The CDR3 has 14 residues. CDR3 in DNA: TGTGCCAGTAGTCAAAACGGACCGGCGAAGACCCAGTACTTC. It encodes CASSQNGPAKTQYF.

This clonotype has only a few counts. This rearrangement joins TRBV20-1 to TRBJ1-2; weak D call: TRBD1 (5 bases). Trimming cost V 0 bases and J 7 bases, with 12 bases left between them. The CDR3 runs 13 residues. The germline gives CDR1 DFQATT, CDR2 SNEGSKA (reference sequence). This chain's CDR3 is CSARDQAGAGYTF. The CDR3, as DNA: TGCAGTGCTAGAGATCAAGCCGGGGCTGGCTACACCTTC.

The gene calls are TRBV7-3 and TRBJ2-2, with D hard to call. Germline V CDR1 and CDR2: SGHTA, FQGTGA. Trimming took 3 bases from V and 7 from J, leaving 6 bases between them. This CDR3 has 12 amino acids. CDR3 sequence reads: CASSFFSGELFF. The CDR3 DNA reads as TGTGCCAGCAGCTTTTTTAGCGGGGAGCTGTTTTTT.

This chain connects TRBV14 to TRBJ2-7; D perhaps matches TRBD1 (6 bases). CDR1 SGHDN and CDR2 FVKESK come from the germline V gene. The CDR3 has 13 amino acids. V was clipped by 6 bases and J by 3 bases, with 12 bases between them. CDR3 bases: TGTGCCAGCAGTTGGCAGGGGATCTACGAGCAGTACTTC. Its translation: CASSWQGIYEQYF.

This clonotype was detected many times. The chain carries TRBV29-1 and TRBJ1-2, with TRBD1 matching 8 bases. V lost 2 bases to trimming and J lost 4 bases; unmatched junction nucleotides: 9. This CDR3 has 15 residues. Germline V gene lookup returns CDR1 SQVTM and CDR2 ANQGSEA. The CDR3 sequence is CSVERWTGLAYGYTF. Written as DNA, the CDR3 is TGCAGCGTTGAAAGGTGGACAGGGCTTGCCTATGGCTACACCTTC.

This clonotype was recorded many times. The chain's CDR3 is CASMNSATNEKLFF. The CDR3 DNA follows: TGTGCCAGTATGAACAGTGCAACTAATGAAAAACTGTTTTTT. V usage is TRBV19 and J usage is TRBJ1-4; D not resolved. The CDR3 has 14 amino acids. The V gene's germline CDR1 is LNHDA and CDR2 SQIVND (reference sequence). Between the trimmed V and J ends, which lost 7 bases and 0 bases, there was a span of 9 bases.

The rearrangement links TRBV25-1 to TRBJ2-7; no reliable D call. This CDR3 region has 12 residues. CDR1 and CDR2 from the germline V gene are MGHDK and SYGVNS. Trimming removed 7 bases from V and 7 bases from J, with 14 bases in between. Here the CDR3 reads CASKTAAREQYF. CDR3 in DNA: TGTGCCAGCAAAACGGCGGCCAGGGAGCAGTACTTC.

This clonotype showed up just a few times. Mismatch with germline at one junction end may stem from a read error. The rearrangement links TRBV7-9 to TRBJ1-1, with TRBD1 as a possible D gene (6 bases). This CDR3 is 17 amino acids long. Germline CDR1 and CDR2: SEHNR and FQNEAQ (reference sequence). In DNA, the CDR3 is TGCGCCAGCAGCCAAGCGGACAGTCTGAACCCGAACACTGAAGCTTTCTTT. Its translation: CASSQADSLNPNTEAFF.